These 6 T cell receptor beta chains share one sample of origin, sequenced in a study of blood T cell repertoires in COVID-19. This table comes from immunoSEQ multiplex PCR, and its TCRdb copy is limited to in-frame clones, with some not included. The table includes 490,000 or so clones, around 85% detected once. The source material was PBMCs or T cells enriched from blood (not recorded which). The receptor source for this set is a woman aged 55-75 years who had recovered from COVID-19.

This clone was seen more than once but under ten times. The chain couples TRBV7-2 to TRBJ2-7; 8 bases agree with TRBD2. Germline CDR1 is SGHTA and CDR2 is FQGNSA. Trimming took 3 bases from V and 6 from J; bases not matched to a gene: 10. The CDR3 has 15 residues. CDR3 loop: CASSFAPGTRSEQYF. In DNA, the CDR3 is TGTGCCAGCAGCTTCGCTCCCGGGACTAGATCCGAGCAGTACTTC.

The chain recombines TRBV12-3 or TRBV12-4 with TRBJ1-5, with D perhaps matching TRBD1 (5 bases). This CDR3 is built from 13 residues. Trimming stripped 4 bases from V and 9 bases from J, with 13 bases between. CDR3 coding DNA: TGTGCCAGCAGTTCGACAGATTTGAGGCCCCAGCATTTT. It encodes CASSSTDLRPQHF.

The chain links TRBV9 to TRBJ2-3; TRBD2 is a possible D gene (6 bases). Germline V CDR1 and CDR2: SGDLS, YYNGEE. The CDR3 totals 17 residues. V lost 3 bases and J lost 0, with 17 bases in between. The CDR3 coding sequence is TGTGCCAGCAGCGCGGGACTCGCACTTTCTAGCACAGATACGCAGTATTTT. Translation: CASSAGLALSSTDTQYF.

The chain combines TRBV5-1 with TRBJ1-1; D is ambiguous. This CDR3 has 11 residues. Trimming removed 5 bases at V and 7 bases at J, with 9 bases between. Germline assignment: CDR1 SGHRS and CDR2 YFSETQ. In nucleotides, the CDR3 is TGCGCCAGCAGACAGAACCTTGAAGCTTTCTTT. This codes for CASRQNLEAFF.

The rearrangement links TRBV5-1 to TRBJ1-2; a possible D gene is TRBD1 (5 bases). Trimming stripped 0 bases from V and 4 bases from J, with 10 bases between. The CDR3 totals 14 residues. In germline, CDR1 is SGHRS, CDR2 YFSETQ. The CDR3 DNA follows: TGCGCCAGCAGCTTGGTCCCGGGGGGCTATGGCTACACCTTC. Protein: CASSLVPGGYGYTF. Together with reference TRBV5-1 and TRBJ1-2, the CDR3 gives the full variable domain: KAGVTQTPRYLIKTRGQQVTLSCSPISGHRSVSWYQQTPGQGLQFLFEYFSETQRNKGNFPGRFSGRQFSNSRSEMNVSTLELGDSALYLCASSLVPGGYGYTFGSGTRLTVV.

J is TRBJ1-2 and V is TRBV5-1; unclear D gene. The V gene lost 0 bases and the J gene lost 5 bases, with 11 bases spanning the gap. The germline CDR1 and CDR2 sequences are SGHRS and YFSETQ. The CDR3 sequence is 14 residues long. The CDR3 DNA reads as TGCGCCAGCAGCTTGGGGCAGGTTAAATATGGCTACACCTTC. This translates into CASSLGQVKYGYTF.